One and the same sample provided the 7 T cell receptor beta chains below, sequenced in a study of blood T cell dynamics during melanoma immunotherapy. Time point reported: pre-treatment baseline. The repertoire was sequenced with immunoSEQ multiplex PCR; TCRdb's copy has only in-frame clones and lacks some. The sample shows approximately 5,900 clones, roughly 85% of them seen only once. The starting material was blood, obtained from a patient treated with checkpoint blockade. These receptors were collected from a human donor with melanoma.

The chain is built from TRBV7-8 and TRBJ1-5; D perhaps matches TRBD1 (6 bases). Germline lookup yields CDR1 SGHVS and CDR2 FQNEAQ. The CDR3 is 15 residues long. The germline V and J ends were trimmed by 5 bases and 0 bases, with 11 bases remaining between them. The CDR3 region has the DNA TGTGCCAGCAGCGTGGACAGTAATAGCAATCAGCCCCAGCATTTT. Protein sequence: CASSVDSNSNQPQHF.

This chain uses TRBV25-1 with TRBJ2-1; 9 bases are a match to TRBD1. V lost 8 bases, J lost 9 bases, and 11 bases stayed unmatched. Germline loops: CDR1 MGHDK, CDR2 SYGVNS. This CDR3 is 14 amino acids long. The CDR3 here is CASAGTGWVGEQFF. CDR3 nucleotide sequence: TGTGCCAGCGCCGGGACAGGGTGGGTGGGTGAGCAGTTCTTC.

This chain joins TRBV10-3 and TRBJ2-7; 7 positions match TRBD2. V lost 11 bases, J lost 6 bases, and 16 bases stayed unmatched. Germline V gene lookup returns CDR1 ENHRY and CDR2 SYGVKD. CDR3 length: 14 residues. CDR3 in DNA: TGTGCCTCACGGGGGGTGGGACGGTCCCCCGAGCAGTACTTC. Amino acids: CASRGVGRSPEQYF.

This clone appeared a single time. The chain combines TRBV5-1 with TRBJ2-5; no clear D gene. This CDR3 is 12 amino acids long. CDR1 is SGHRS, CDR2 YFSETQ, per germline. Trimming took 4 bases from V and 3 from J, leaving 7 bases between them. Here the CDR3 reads CASSPDEETQYF. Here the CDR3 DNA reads TGCGCCAGCAGCCCTGATGAAGAGACCCAGTACTTC.

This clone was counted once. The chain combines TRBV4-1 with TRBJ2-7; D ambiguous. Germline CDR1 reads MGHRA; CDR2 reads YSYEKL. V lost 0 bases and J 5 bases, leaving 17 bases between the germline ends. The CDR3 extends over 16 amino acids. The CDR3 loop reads CASSQEAGYKRNEQYF. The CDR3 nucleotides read TGCGCCAGCAGCCAAGAGGCTGGATATAAGAGGAACGAGCAGTACTTC.

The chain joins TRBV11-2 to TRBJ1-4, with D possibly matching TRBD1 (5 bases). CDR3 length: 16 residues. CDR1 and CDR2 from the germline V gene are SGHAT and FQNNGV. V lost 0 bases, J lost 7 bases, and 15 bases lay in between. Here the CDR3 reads CASSLDRSGGVEKLFF. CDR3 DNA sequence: TGTGCCAGCAGCTTAGATCGAAGCGGGGGAGTTGAAAAACTGTTTTTT.

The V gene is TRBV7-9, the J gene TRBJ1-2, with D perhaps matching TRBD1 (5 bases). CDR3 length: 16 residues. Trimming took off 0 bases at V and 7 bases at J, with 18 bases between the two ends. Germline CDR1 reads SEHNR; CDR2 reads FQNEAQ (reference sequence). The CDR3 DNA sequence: TGTGCCAGCAGCTTAGCGGGGGATTCAGGATCGGGTGGCTACACCTTC. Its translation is CASSLAGDSGSGGYTF.